One sample yielded the 18 T cell receptor beta chains listed below, sequenced in a study of T cells after yellow fever vaccination. Using its own MiXCR run on the 5' RACE reads, TCRdb lists one record per CDR3 protein. The table has hundreds of thousands of distinct CDR3 sequences, around a tenth seen once. The specimen was PBMCs, collected on the day of the first yellow fever vaccination. These receptors were taken from a man aged 18-30 years who received the YFV17D yellow fever vaccine.

V gene TRBV9 combines with J gene TRBJ2-2, with TRBD1 as a possible D gene (6 bases). The germline V gene has CDR1 SGDLS and CDR2 YYNGEE. The CDR3 totals 14 residues. Trimming removed 0 bases at V and 6 bases at J, with 9 bases between. The CDR3 sequence: CASSVVPGAGELFF. CDR3 DNA sequence: TGTGCCAGCAGCGTAGTGCCAGGGGCCGGGGAGCTGTTTTTT.

There are a few counts of this clonotype. V and J are TRBV2 and TRBJ2-3; D gene uncertain. The germline V and J ends were trimmed by 2 bases and 6 bases, with 3 bases remaining between them. Germline V CDR1 and CDR2: SNHLY, FYNNEI. The CDR3 sequence is 11 residues long. The CDR3 sequence is CASSEFDTQYF. CDR3 sequence (DNA): TGTGCCAGCAGTGAATTCGATACGCAGTATTTT.

This clonotype was seen a few times. This chain joins TRBV6-1 and TRBJ2-1, with D possibly being TRBD1 (6 bases). CDR3 size: 15 residues. Germline CDR1 reads MNHNS; CDR2 reads SASEGT. V lost 6 bases to trimming and J lost 7 bases, with 19 bases between them. The CDR3 DNA is TGTGCCAGCAGCCCAACCAGGGGCCTGGGGAATGAGCAGTTCTTC. This encodes CASSPTRGLGNEQFF.

This clonotype came up a few times. The CDR3: CSVDGNRGGNTEAFF. The CDR3, as DNA: TGCAGCGTTGACGGCAACAGGGGAGGAAACACTGAAGCTTTCTTT. The chain is built from TRBV29-1 and TRBJ1-1; 7 bases are shared with TRBD1. CDR1 SQVTM and CDR2 ANQGSEA come from the germline V gene. The J segment lost 2 bases and the V segment lost 3 bases, leaving 9 bases of the junction unmatched. This CDR3 contains 15 residues.

This chain connects TRBV20-1 to TRBJ2-5; TRBD2 matches at 14 bases. This CDR3 has 16 amino acids. J gave up 7 bases and V 0 bases, and 7 bases lay outside the gene matches. CDR1 DFQATT and CDR2 SNEGSKA come from the germline V gene (reference sequence). Here the CDR3 DNA reads TGCAGTGCTAGAGATCCTGGGACTAGCGGGGGTTGGACCCAGTACTTC. This encodes CSARDPGTSGGWTQYF.

There are a few counts of this clonotype. The rearrangement links TRBV5-1 to TRBJ2-1; D assignment may be TRBD1 or TRBD2 (6 bases each). This CDR3 spans 16 amino acids. CDR1 and CDR2 (germline): SGHRS, YFSETQ. The V end was cut by 7 bases, the J end by 0 bases, with 17 bases between. CDR3 in amino acids: CASLLGGGSSYNEQFF. DNA of the CDR3: TGCGCCAGCCTCCTCGGAGGGGGGAGCTCCTACAATGAGCAGTTCTTC.

This CDR3 reads CASRTGANEKLFF. The CDR3 region has the DNA TGCGCCAGCCGGACAGGGGCTAATGAAAAACTGTTTTTT. The chain uses TRBV5-1 and TRBJ1-4, with TRBD1 identical over 9 bases. Trimming at V came to 7 bases and at J to 3 bases, leaving 1 base not matched to a gene. This CDR3 has 13 amino acids. Germline V gene data show CDR1 as SGHRS and CDR2 as YFSETQ.

V is TRBV6-2 or TRBV6-3 and J is TRBJ1-5; D gene unclear. The germline V and J ends were trimmed by 2 bases and 11 bases, with 13 bases remaining between them. Per the germline V gene, CDR1 is MNHEY and CDR2 is SVGEGT. The CDR3 has 13 residues. The chain's CDR3 is CASSYIEGTAQHF. CDR3 coding DNA: TGTGCCAGCAGTTACATTGAGGGAACGGCCCAGCATTTT.

This clonotype appeared a few times. CDR3 sequence: CASSEGTATDTQYF. The CDR3 region has the DNA TGTGCCAGCAGTGAGGGGACTGCAACCGATACGCAGTATTTT. The V gene is TRBV6-1, the J gene TRBJ2-3; TRBD2 is a possible D gene (6 bases). Germline CDR1 is MNHNS and CDR2 is SASEGT. This CDR3 has 14 amino acids. Trimming left V 3 bases short and J 6 bases short, with 13 bases between.

The rearrangement links TRBV28 to TRBJ2-7, with D possibly TRBD1 on 8 matching bases. V lost 6 bases to trimming and J lost 7 bases, with 28 bases between them. CDR1 is MDHEN and CDR2 is SYDVKM in the germline V gene. This CDR3 comprises 17 residues. The CDR3 DNA is TGTGCCAGCAGCAGACTCCGACAGGGGAGGGTCAGGGGGGAGCAGTACGTC. Translating it yields CASSRLRQGRVRGEQYV.

This clonotype was seen more than once but under ten times. J is TRBJ1-2 and V is TRBV7-9; 7 bases are a match to TRBD1. The germline V gene encodes CDR1 SEHNR and CDR2 FQNEAQ (reference sequence). Losses at the gene ends were 4 bases for V and 4 bases for J; bases not matched to a gene: 6. This CDR3 has 14 amino acids. This chain's CDR3 is CASSSRGHGYGYTF. The CDR3 nucleotides are TGTGCCAGCAGCTCGAGGGGGCATGGCTATGGCTACACCTTC. Using reference TRBV7-9 and TRBJ1-2 for the parts outside the CDR3, the full variable domain is DTGVSQNPRHKITKRGQNVTFRCDPISEHNRLYWYRQTLGQGPEFLTYFQNEAQLEKSRLLSDRFSAERPKGSFSTLEIQRTEQGDSAMYLCASSSRGHGYGYTFGSGTRLTVV.

This clonotype occurred many times. The chain recombines TRBV5-1 with TRBJ2-5; TRBD1 agrees at 8 bases. From germline, CDR1 is SGHRS and CDR2 YFSETQ. This CDR3 contains 14 residues. Unmatched junction bases numbered 2, after V lost 2 bases and J lost 2 bases. The chain's CDR3 is CASSLTGGQETQYF. The CDR3 nucleotides read TGCGCCAGCAGCTTAACAGGGGGTCAAGAGACCCAGTACTTC.

The J gene is TRBJ1-2, the V gene TRBV30, with D tentatively TRBD1 (6 bases). Germline V gene data show CDR1 as GTSNPN and CDR2 as SVGIG (reference sequence). With 3 bases removed from V and 3 bases from J, the gap between germline ends came to 11 bases. The length of the CDR3 is 13 residues. In nucleotides, the CDR3 is TGTGCCTGGAGCAGGGGCGTAGACTATGGCTACACCTTC. Protein: CAWSRGVDYGYTF.

This clonotype occurred a few times. The chain recombines TRBV5-1 with TRBJ2-1; 7 nucleotides line up with TRBD2. V was clipped by 0 bases and J by 2 bases; unmatched bases: 5. CDR1 SGHRS and CDR2 YFSETQ come from the germline V gene. This CDR3 comprises 16 residues. CDR3 coding DNA: TGCGCCAGCAGCTTGGGTGTGGGGGGGGCCTACAATGAGCAGTTCTTC. Protein sequence: CASSLGVGGAYNEQFF.

A few counts support this clonotype. This rearrangement joins TRBV11-2 to TRBJ2-2; 8 positions match TRBD1. J lost 6 bases, V lost 8 bases, and 11 bases had no gene match. CDR3 length equals 15 residues. Per the germline V gene, CDR1 is SGHAT and CDR2 is FQNNGV. CDR3 nucleotide sequence: TGTGCCAGCGGGAGCAGGGGGCGCTTTGCCGGGGAGCTGTTTTTT. It translates to CASGSRGRFAGELFF.

The chain recombines TRBV11-2 with TRBJ1-1; possibly TRBD1 for D (6 bases). The CDR3 totals 15 residues. The V gene's germline CDR1 is SGHAT and CDR2 FQNNGV. V was cut by 4 bases and J by 4 bases, with 16 bases left in between. CDR3 region: CASSSLTGRGTEAFF. CDR3 bases: TGTGCCAGCAGCTCACTAACAGGGAGGGGCACTGAAGCTTTCTTT.

The rearrangement uses TRBV4-1 and TRBJ2-5; 8 positions agree with TRBD2. Germline CDR1 is MGHRA and CDR2 is YSYEKL. CDR3 length: 16 amino acids. The junction had 14 bases not matched to a gene; V was cut back by 4 bases and J by 7 bases. The CDR3 protein is CASSPRSRGGPWTQYF. CDR3 DNA sequence: TGCGCCAGCAGCCCCCGTTCTCGCGGGGGGCCGTGGACCCAGTACTTC.

In this sample, this clonotype turned up many times. The chain combines TRBV5-1 with TRBJ2-1, with D maybe TRBD1 (6 bases). The germline gives CDR1 SGHRS, CDR2 YFSETQ. V lost 2 bases and J 4 bases, leaving 10 bases between the germline ends. The CDR3 is made up of 14 amino acids. CDR3 region: CASSFTGQYNEQFF. The CDR3 DNA sequence: TGCGCCAGCAGCTTCACGGGACAATACAATGAGCAGTTCTTC.